One TCR beta chain is described in this entry. The method was immunoSEQ multiplex PCR; TCRdb's version includes in-frame clones alone and lacks a portion of them. The sample includes 250,000 to 350,000 clones, 89% of them seen just once. Trimming took 4 bases from V and 0 from J; bases not matched to a gene: 22. The CDR3 spans 21 residues. Per germline, CDR1 SGHRS and CDR2 YFSETQ. The source of the sample is a study of blood T cell repertoires in COVID-19. Looking at the study overall: The analysed material was cDNA or gDNA that came from T cells, B-cell-depleted T cells, or PBMCs.

This chain joins TRBV5-1 and TRBJ2-7; TRBD1 agrees at 10 bases. The sample consisted of PBMCs or T cells enriched from blood (not recorded which). The sequence was obtained from a woman aged 45-59 years who had been exposed to COVID-19. This CDR3 is CASSPPGAPGTGVISSYEQYF. In DNA, the CDR3 is TGCGCCAGCAGCCCGCCCGGGGCCCCCGGGACAGGGGTCATTAGCTCCTACGAGCAGTACTTC.